Only a few counts were recorded for the clone carrying this TCR beta chain. Its specificity is unknown. One end of the junction does not line up with germline, which may come from a read error. TCRdb passed the 5' RACE reads through MiXCR, listing each CDR3 protein once. The sample holds 84,000 or so distinct CDR3 sequences, 27% seen once. The data were obtained in a study of CD8 T cells in ankylosing spondylitis. Germline CDR1 and CDR2: SGHRS and YFSETQ. The CDR3 spans 16 residues. Regarding the study as a whole: Made up of about eight highly homologous variants, a TCR beta motif appeared characteristic of ankylosing spondylitis blood. As reported, disease-linked clones showed significant enrichment in matched ankylosing spondylitis synovial fluid.

Specimen: blood, either unsorted or a sorted T cell fraction (not recorded which). The chain employs TRBV5-1 and TRBJ1-1; unclear D gene. The sequence derives from a male donor with ankylosing spondylitis or in good health (not recorded which). CDR3 in amino acids: CASSFGSGSRNAEAFF. The CDR3 region has the DNA TGCGCCAGCAGCTTCGGATCGGGGAGCAGGAACGCTGAAGCTTTCTTT.